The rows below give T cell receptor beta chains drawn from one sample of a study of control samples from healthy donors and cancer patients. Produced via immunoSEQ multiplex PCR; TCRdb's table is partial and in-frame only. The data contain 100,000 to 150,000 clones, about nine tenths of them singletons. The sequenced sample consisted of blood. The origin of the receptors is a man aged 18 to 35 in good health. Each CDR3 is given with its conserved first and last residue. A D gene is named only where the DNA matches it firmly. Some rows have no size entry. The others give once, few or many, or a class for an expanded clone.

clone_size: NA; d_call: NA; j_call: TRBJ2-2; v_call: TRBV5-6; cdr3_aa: CASRSTPTTGELFF; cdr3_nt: TGTGCCAGCAGATCGACCCCGACCACCGGGGAGCTGTTTTTT
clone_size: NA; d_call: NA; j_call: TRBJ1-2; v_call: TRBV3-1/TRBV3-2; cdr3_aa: CASSQGGKDGYTF; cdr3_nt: TGTGCCAGCAGCCAAGGGGGTAAAGATGGCTACACCTTC
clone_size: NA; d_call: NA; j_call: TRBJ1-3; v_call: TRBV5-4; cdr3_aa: CASSLHSGTGNTIYF; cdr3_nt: TGTGCCAGCAGCTTGCACTCAGGGACTGGAAACACCATATATTTT
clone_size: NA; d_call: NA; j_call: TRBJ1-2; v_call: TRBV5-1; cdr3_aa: CASSLTGSLFYGYTF; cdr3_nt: TGCGCCAGCAGCTTAACAGGGAGCTTATTCTATGGCTACACCTTC
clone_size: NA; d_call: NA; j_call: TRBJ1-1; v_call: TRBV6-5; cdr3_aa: CASSSQGGRTEAFF; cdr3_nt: TGTGCCAGCAGTTCCCAAGGGGGACGGACTGAAGCTTTCTTT
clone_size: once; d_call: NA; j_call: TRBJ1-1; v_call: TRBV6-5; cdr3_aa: CASSRGVNTEAFF; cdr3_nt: TGTGCCAGCAGTCGAGGGGTGAACACTGAAGCTTTCTTT
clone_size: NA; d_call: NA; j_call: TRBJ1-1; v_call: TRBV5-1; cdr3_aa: CASSLGLNEAFF; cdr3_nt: TGCGCCAGCAGCTTGGGGCTGAATGAAGCTTTCTTT
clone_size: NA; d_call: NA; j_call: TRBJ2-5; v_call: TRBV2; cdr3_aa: CASSEITGETQYF; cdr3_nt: TGTGCCAGCAGTGAAATTACCGGGGAGACCCAGTACTTC
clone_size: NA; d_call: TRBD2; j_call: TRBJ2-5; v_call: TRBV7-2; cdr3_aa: CASSPRGLAGVKTQYF; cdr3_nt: TGTGCCAGCAGCCCCCGGGGGCTAGCGGGGGTAAAGACCCAGTACTTC
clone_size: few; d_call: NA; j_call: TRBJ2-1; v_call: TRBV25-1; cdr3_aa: CASRTSGEQFF; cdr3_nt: TGTGCCAGCAGGACTTCAGGGGAGCAGTTCTTC
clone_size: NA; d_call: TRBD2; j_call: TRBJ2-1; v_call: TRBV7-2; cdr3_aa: CASSPRGGRNEQFF; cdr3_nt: TGTGCCAGCAGCCCACGGGGGGGCCGAAATGAGCAGTTCTTC
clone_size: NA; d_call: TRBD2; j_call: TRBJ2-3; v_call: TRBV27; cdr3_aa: CASSLAGGTDTQYF; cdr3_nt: TGTGCCAGCAGTTTAGCGGGGGGCACAGATACGCAGTATTTT
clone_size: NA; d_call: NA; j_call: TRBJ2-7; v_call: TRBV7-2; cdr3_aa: CASSPVQTSSYEQYF; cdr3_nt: TGTGCCAGCAGCCCCGTACAGACGAGCTCCTACGAGCAGTACTTC
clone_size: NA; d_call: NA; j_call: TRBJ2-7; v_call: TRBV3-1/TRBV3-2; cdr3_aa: CASSQQGSSYEQYF; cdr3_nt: TGTGCCAGCAGCCAACAGGGTAGTTCCTACGAGCAGTACTTC
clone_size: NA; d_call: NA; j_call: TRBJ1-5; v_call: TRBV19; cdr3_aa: CASNIGYSNQPQHF; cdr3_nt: TGTGCCAGTAATATTGGGTATAGCAATCAGCCCCAGCATTTT
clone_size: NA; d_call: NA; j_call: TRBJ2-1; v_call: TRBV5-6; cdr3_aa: CASSPAGGGTYNEQFF; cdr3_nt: TGTGCCAGCAGCCCCGCTGGCGGGGGCACGTACAATGAGCAGTTCTTC
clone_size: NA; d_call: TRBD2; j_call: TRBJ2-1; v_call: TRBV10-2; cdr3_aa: CASSESGLADDNEQFF; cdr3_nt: TGCGCCAGCAGTGAGTCGGGCCTAGCGGACGACAATGAGCAGTTCTTC
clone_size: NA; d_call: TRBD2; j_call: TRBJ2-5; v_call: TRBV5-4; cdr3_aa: CASSRGGGVDETQYF; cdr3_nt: TGTGCCAGCAGCCGTGGGGGGGGTGTAGACGAGACCCAGTACTTC
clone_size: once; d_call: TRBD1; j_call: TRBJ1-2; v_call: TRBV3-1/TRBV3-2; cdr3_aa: CASSPRYGTANYGYTF; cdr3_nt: TGTGCCAGCAGCCCAAGATACGGGACAGCTAACTATGGCTACACCTTC
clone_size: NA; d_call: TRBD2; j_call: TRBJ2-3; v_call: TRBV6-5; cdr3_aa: CASRTSSTDTQYF; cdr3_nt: TGTGCCAGCAGGACTAGCAGCACAGATACGCAGTATTTT
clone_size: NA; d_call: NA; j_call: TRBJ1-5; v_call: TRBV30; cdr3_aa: CAWSPEGTEYQPQHF; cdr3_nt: TGTGCCTGGAGTCCCGAGGGGACCGAATATCAGCCCCAGCATTTT
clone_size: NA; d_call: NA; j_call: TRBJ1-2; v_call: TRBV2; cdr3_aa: CARRGGALYGYTF; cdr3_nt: TGTGCCCGAAGAGGGGGGGCCCTCTATGGCTACACCTTC
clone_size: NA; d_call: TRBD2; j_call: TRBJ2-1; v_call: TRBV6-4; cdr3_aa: CASSLAGGYNEQFF; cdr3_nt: TGTGCCAGCTCTCTAGCGGGGGGATACAATGAGCAGTTCTTC
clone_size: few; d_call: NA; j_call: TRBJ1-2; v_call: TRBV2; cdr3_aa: CASSEGGSGSYGYTF; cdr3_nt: TGTGCCAGCAGTGAGGGAGGGAGTGGGTCTTATGGCTACACCTTC
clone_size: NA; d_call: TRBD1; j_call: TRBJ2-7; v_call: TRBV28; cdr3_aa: CASSSGQEYEQYF; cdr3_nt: TGTGCCAGCAGTTCCGGACAGGAGTACGAGCAGTACTTC
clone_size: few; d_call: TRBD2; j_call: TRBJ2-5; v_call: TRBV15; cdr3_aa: CATSRDWGGGEETQYF; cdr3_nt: TGTGCCACCAGCAGAGATTGGGGCGGGGGAGAAGAGACCCAGTACTTC
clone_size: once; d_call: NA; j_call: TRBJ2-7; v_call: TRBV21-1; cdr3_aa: CASSKKRDTYEQYF; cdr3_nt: TGTGCCAGCAGCAAAAAAAGGGACACCTACGAGCAGTACTTC
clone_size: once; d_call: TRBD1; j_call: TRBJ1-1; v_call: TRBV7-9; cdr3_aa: CASSQKHIQGNTEAFF; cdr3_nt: TGTGCCAGCAGCCAAAAACATATACAGGGGAATACTGAAGCTTTCTTT
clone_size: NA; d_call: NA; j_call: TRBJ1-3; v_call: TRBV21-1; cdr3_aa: CASARVDRVERLSGNTIYF; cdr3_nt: TGTGCCAGCGCTCGAGTCGACAGGGTTGAGCGCCTCTCTGGAAACACCATATATTTT
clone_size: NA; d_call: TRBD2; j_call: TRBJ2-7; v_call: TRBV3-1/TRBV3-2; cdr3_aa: CASSRSSGVYEQYF; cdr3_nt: TGTGCCAGCAGCCGGAGTAGCGGGGTCTACGAGCAGTACTTC
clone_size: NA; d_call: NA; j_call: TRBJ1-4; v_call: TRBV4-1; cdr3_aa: CASSQRWPFNEKLFF; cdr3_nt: TGCGCCAGCAGCCAACGGTGGCCGTTTAATGAAAAACTGTTTTTT
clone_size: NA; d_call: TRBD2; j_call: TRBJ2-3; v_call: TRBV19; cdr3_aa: CASSIKRGGSDTQYF; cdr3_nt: TGTGCCAGTAGTATCAAGCGGGGGGGGTCAGATACGCAGTATTTT
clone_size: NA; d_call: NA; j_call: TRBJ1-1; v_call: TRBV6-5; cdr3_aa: CASRGQFEAFF; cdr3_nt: TGTGCCAGCAGGGGACAATTTGAAGCTTTCTTT
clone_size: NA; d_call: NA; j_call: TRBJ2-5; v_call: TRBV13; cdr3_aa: CASGHTGETQYF; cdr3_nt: TGTGCCAGCGGACACACGGGGGAGACCCAGTACTTC
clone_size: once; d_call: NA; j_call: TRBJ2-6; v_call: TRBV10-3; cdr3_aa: CAIRGGGSGANVLTF; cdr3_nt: TGTGCCATCAGGGGTGGGGGCTCTGGGGCCAACGTCCTGACTTTC
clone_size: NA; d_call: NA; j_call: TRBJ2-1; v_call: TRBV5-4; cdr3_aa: CASSTPVAGDEQFF; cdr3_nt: TGTGCCAGCAGCACACCCGTGGCGGGTGATGAGCAGTTCTTC
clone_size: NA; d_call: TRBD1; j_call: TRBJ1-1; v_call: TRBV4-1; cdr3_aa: CASSPRGRVTEAFF; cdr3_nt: TGCGCCAGCAGCCCCAGGGGGCGGGTCACTGAAGCTTTCTTT
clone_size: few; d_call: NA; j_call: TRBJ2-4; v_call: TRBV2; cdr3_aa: CASSEWDPKNIQYF; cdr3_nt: TGTGCCAGCAGTGAATGGGATCCCAAAAACATTCAGTACTTC